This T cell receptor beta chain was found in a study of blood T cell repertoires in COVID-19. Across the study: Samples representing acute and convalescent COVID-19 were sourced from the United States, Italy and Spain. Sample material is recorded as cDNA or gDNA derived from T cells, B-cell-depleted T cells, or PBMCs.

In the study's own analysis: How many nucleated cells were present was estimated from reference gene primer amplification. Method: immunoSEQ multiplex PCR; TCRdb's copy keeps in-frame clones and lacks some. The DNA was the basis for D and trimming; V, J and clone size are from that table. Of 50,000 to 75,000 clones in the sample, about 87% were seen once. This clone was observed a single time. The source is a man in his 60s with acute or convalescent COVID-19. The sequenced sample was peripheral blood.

This chain's CDR3 is CASSYSAGIYGYTF. CDR3 DNA: TGTGCCAGCAGTTACTCGGCAGGGATCTATGGCTACACCTTC. The rearrangement joins TRBV6-2 or TRBV6-3 to TRBJ1-2; D might be TRBD1 (5 bases). The CDR3 contains 14 residues. From germline, CDR1 is MNHEY and CDR2 SVGEGT. Trimming pared 0 bases from V and 4 bases from J, leaving 9 bases between.